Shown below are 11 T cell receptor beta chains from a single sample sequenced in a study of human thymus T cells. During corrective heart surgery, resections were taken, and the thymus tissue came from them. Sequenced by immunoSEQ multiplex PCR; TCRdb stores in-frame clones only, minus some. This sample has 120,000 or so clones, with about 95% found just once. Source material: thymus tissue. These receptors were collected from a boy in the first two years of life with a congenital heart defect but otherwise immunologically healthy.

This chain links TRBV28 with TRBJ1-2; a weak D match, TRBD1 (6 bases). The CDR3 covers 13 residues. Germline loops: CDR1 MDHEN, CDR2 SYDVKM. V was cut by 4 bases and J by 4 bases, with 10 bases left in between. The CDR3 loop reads CASSSRQVYGYTF. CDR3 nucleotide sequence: TGTGCCAGCAGTTCGAGACAGGTCTATGGCTACACCTTC.

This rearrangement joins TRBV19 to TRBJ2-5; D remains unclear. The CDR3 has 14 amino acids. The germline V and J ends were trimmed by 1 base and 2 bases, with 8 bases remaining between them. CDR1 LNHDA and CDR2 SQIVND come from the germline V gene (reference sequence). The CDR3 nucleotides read TGTGCCAGTAGTATAGGGGAATTTCAAGAGACCCAGTACTTC. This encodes CASSIGEFQETQYF.

CDR3 DNA sequence: TGTGCCATCAGTGGGTCGGGGGCCCCACCCGACAACTATGGCTACACCTTC. This gives the protein CAISGSGAPPDNYGYTF. The chain combines TRBV10-3 with TRBJ1-2; tentative D call: TRBD1 (6 bases). Trimming removed 4 bases from V and 2 bases from J, with 20 bases in between. CDR1 and CDR2 from the germline V gene are ENHRY and SYGVKD. There are 17 residues in the CDR3.

This CDR3 reads CASSVDRVVSNYGYTF. CDR3 nucleotide sequence: TGTGCCAGCAGCGTAGACAGGGTCGTTTCGAACTATGGCTACACCTTC. This chain links TRBV7-8 with TRBJ1-2; 7 positions agree with TRBD1. J lost 2 bases, V lost 5 bases, and 11 bases had no gene match. This CDR3 is built from 16 residues. The germline V gene encodes CDR1 SGHVS and CDR2 FQNEAQ.

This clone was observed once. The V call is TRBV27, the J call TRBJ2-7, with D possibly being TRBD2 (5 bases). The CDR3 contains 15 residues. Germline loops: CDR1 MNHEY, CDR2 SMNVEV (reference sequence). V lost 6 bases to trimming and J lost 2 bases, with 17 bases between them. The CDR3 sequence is CASRIPRVSAYEQYF. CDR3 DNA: TGTGCCAGCAGAATTCCGAGGGTTTCAGCCTACGAGCAGTACTTC.

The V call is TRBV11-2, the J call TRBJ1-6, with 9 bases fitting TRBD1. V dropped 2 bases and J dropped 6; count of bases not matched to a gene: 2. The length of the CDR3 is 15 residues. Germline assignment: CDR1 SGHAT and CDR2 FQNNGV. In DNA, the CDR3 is TGTGCCAGCAGCTTAACGGGACAGGGTAATTCACCCCTCCACTTT. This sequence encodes CASSLTGQGNSPLHF.

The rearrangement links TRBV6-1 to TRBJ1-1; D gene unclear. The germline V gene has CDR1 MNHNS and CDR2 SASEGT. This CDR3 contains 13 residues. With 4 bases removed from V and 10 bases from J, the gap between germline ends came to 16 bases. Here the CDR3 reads CASSGTAPKVAFF. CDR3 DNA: TGTGCCAGCAGTGGAACAGCCCCTAAAGTAGCTTTCTTT.

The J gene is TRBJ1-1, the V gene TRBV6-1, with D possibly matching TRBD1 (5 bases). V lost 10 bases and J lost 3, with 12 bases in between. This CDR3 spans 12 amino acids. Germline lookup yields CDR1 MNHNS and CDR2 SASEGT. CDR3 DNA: TGTGCCACCCTTGTAGGGGACACTGAAGCTTTCTTT. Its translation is CATLVGDTEAFF.

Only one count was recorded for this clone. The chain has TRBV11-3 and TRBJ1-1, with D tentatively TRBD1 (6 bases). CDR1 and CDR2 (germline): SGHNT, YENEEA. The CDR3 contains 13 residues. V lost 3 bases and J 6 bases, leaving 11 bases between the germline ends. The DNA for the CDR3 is TGTGCCAGCAGCTTGAGGGGGGGGGCTGAAGCTTTCTTT. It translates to CASSLRGGAEAFF.

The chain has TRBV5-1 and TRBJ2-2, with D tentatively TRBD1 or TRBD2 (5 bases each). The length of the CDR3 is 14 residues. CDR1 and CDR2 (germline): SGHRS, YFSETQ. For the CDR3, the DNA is TGCGGCTCACAGGCGGGTTCTCGGACCGGGGAGCTGTTTTTT. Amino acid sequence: CGSQAGSRTGELFF.

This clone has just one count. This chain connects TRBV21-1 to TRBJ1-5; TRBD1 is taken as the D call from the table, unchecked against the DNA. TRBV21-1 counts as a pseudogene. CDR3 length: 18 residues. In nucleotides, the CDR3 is TGTGCCAGCAGCAAGGGACACTACCAAGGGCGTAGCAATCAGCCCCAGCATTTT. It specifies CASSKGHYQGRSNQPQHF.